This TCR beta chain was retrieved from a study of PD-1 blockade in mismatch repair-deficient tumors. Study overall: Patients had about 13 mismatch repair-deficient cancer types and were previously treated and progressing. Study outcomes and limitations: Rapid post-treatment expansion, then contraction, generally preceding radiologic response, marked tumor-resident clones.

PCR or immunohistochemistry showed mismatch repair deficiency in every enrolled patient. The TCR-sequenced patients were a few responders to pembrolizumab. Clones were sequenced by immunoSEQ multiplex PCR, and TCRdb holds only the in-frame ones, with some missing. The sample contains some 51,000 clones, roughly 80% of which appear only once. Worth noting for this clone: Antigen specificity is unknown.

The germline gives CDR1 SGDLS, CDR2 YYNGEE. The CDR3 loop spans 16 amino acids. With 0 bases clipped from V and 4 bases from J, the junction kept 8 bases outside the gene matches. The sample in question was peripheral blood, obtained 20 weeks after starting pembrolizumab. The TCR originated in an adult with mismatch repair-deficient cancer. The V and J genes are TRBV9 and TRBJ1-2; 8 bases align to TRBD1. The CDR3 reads CASSVDPTGGAYGYTF. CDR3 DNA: TGTGCCAGCAGCGTAGACCCCACAGGGGGAGCCTATGGCTACACCTTC.